A selection of T cell receptor beta chains follows, all from one sample in a study of cytomegalovirus exposure and HLA in healthy donors. Sequenced by immunoSEQ multiplex PCR; TCRdb stores in-frame clones only, minus some. Of around 260,000 clones in the sample, 75% to 85% were seen once. The sequencing sample was made of PBMCs. Receptors were obtained from a girl aged 2-10 years in good health and CMV-seronegative. CDR3s include the opening cysteine and the closing phenylalanine or tryptophan. Fields, in order: CDR3 length, clone size, V gene, CDR3 protein. Clone sizes are given selectively: once, few, many, or a class where the clone is expanded.

>14|-|TRBV28
CAVCGAGGGNEQFF
>14|-|TRBV19
CASSTTRTYQPQHF
>15|few|TRBV7-9
CASSWPGQGANEQFF
>12|-|TRBV5-1
CASSFTGTEAFF
>15|few|TRBV30
CAWSTGEGRADTQYF
>15|once|TRBV9
CASSTGTGELSRQFF
>17|-|TRBV18
CASSPSDRASRADTQYF
>15|-|TRBV5-1
CASSPTSGSSYEQYF
>15|-|TRBV6-6
CASSPDRTSGSEQYF
>14|-|TRBV27
CASSFGAALREQYF
>15|-|TRBV6-1
CASDVVTGGNSPLHF
>18|-|TRBV7-2
CASSFRTGDGKGNNEQFF
>17|-|TRBV5-1
CASSLFASQTNSYGYTF
>16|-|TRBV9
CASSVSPTAHNEKLFF
>14|-|TRBV25-1
CASSELNSNSPLHF
>16|-|TRBV27
CASRLADRVPHYGYTF
>15|-|TRBV7-3
CASSPDRGSYNEQFF
>14|-|TRBV28
CASSLYQRADTIYF
>15|-|TRBV11-2
CASSTGAGISYEQYF
>15|-|TRBV14
CASSQEGTGNTEAFF
>14|-|TRBV27
CASRAGGPPGELFF
>15|-|TRBV7-8
CASSPPGGVNYGYTF
>11|-|TRBV20-1
CSALLDQPQHF
>16|-|TRBV7-6
CASSLAMGQPGNTIYF
>12|-|TRBV28
CASSSDSYEQYF
>15|-|TRBV6-5
CASSYVAGVWETQYF
>15|-|TRBV5-1
CASVSGTLNTGELFF
>19|-|TRBV5-5
CASSFYSLQTVNPYNEQFF
>15|-|TRBV28
CASSMNRGTNTEAFF
>17|-|TRBV12-1
CASSRRDGRFSNQPQHF
>16|once|TRBV19
CASRARASSYNSPLHF